A single sample gave rise to the 15 T cell receptor beta chains below, sequenced in a study of T-cell memory formation after mild COVID-19. One entry per CDR3 protein results from TCRdb running MiXCR on the 5' RACE reads. The top ten clones hold around 13% of a sample with under 400,000 distinct CDR3 sequences, around 20% of them seen once. The sample taken for sequencing was PBMCs or a T cell subset sorted from them (not recorded which). These receptors were taken from an adult woman who had mild COVID-19 (a few samples of this study predate the infection). Cell type and time point are not known.

This clonotype was observed a handful of times. The J gene is TRBJ2-7, the V gene TRBV29-1; D is undetermined. V lost 1 base to trimming and J lost 1 base, with 8 bases between them. The germline CDR1 and CDR2 sequences are SQVTM and ANQGSEA. The CDR3 totals 13 residues. DNA for the CDR3: TGCAGCGTTGAAGTGGCAGGTTCCTACGAGCAGTACTTC. It yields the protein CSVEVAGSYEQYF.

This clonotype was counted only a few times. As DNA, the CDR3 is TGTGCCAGCAGCTTGGGATATAGGGGATACAATGAGCAGTTCTTC. This encodes CASSLGYRGYNEQFF. J is TRBJ2-1 and V is TRBV5-6; TRBD1 might be the D (5 bases). Germline values: CDR1 SGHDT, CDR2 YYEEEE. The CDR3 length is 15 residues. Trimming removed 0 bases from V and 4 bases from J, with 11 bases in between.

This clonotype was detected only once. V is TRBV27 and J is TRBJ1-1; D is unresolved. CDR3 length: 16 residues. Germline lookup yields CDR1 MNHEY and CDR2 SMNVEV (reference sequence). V dropped 5 bases and J dropped 0 bases, with 16 bases sitting between them. This chain's CDR3 is CASSVQSGVMNTEAFF. CDR3 DNA: TGTGCCAGCAGTGTACAAAGCGGGGTAATGAACACTGAAGCTTTCTTT.

This clonotype has only a few counts. V is TRBV4-3 and J is TRBJ1-4; no clear D. Trimming took off 0 bases at V and 3 bases at J, with 8 bases between the two ends. Germline assignment: CDR1 LGHNA and CDR2 YSLEER. The CDR3 is 15 amino acids. This chain's CDR3 is CASSQDLGSNEKLFF. The CDR3 nucleotides are TGCGCCAGCAGCCAAGATCTGGGGTCTAATGAAAAACTGTTTTTT.

This clonotype was seen a handful of times. V and J are TRBV18 and TRBJ1-1, with TRBD1 identical over 7 bases. The CDR3 length is 16 residues. The junction had 12 bases not matched to a gene; V was cut back by 3 bases and J by 5 bases. Germline V lookup: CDR1 KGHSH, CDR2 LQKENI. The CDR3 reads CASSPLPTGLGTEAFF. Here the CDR3 DNA reads TGTGCCAGCTCACCCCTTCCGACAGGGTTGGGGACTGAAGCTTTCTTT.

This rearrangement joins TRBV15 to TRBJ2-4, with D unresolved. The CDR3 contains 14 residues. Trimming removed 0 bases from V and 1 base from J, with 4 bases in between. Germline V gene lookup returns CDR1 LNHNV and CDR2 YYDKDF (reference sequence). CDR3 residues: CATSREGAKNIQYF. DNA of the CDR3: TGTGCCACCAGCAGAGAGGGGGCCAAAAACATTCAGTACTTC.

This clonotype was recorded at least ten times. The chain employs TRBV7-3 and TRBJ2-1; 7 bases map to TRBD2. Trimming removed 4 bases from V and 2 bases from J; junction bases left unmatched: 5. CDR3 length: 15 amino acids. Per the germline V gene, CDR1 is SGHTA and CDR2 is FQGTGA. DNA of the CDR3: TGTGCCAGCAGCTCCACTAGCGACCCCTACAATGAGCAGTTCTTC. It specifies CASSSTSDPYNEQFF.

The chain employs TRBV7-2 and TRBJ2-3, with D perhaps matching TRBD1 or TRBD2 (6 bases each). Deletions cut 0 bases from V and 5 bases from J, with 15 bases between. Germline-derived CDR1 and CDR2 are SGHTA and FQGNSA. The CDR3 is 16 residues long. CDR3 protein: CASSLAGSGAIDTQYF. In DNA, the CDR3 is TGTGCCAGCAGCTTAGCCGGTTCGGGGGCGATAGATACGCAGTATTTT.

The chain joins TRBV5-4 to TRBJ1-1; 8 bases match TRBD1. The CDR3 has 16 amino acids. The germline CDR1 and CDR2 sequences are SGHNT and YYREEE (reference sequence). With V trimmed by 4 bases and J by 0 bases, 8 bases remained unmatched. CDR3 in amino acids: CASSLGRQGLNTEAFF. The CDR3, as DNA: TGTGCCAGCAGCCTCGGGCGACAGGGGCTGAACACTGAAGCTTTCTTT.

A few counts support this clonotype. This chain joins TRBV3-1 and TRBJ2-2, with a weak D call TRBD2 (6 bases). The V and J ends lost 4 bases and 4 bases respectively, with 10 bases between them. This CDR3 spans 14 amino acids. Per the germline V gene, CDR1 is LGHDT and CDR2 is YNNKEL (reference sequence). CDR3 region: CASSREAGTGELFF. In DNA, the CDR3 is TGTGCCAGCAGCCGGGAGGCGGGCACCGGGGAGCTGTTTTTT.

The chain carries TRBV9 and TRBJ1-1; possibly TRBD1 for D (5 bases). V was cut by 0 bases and J by 3 bases, with 12 bases left in between. Germline CDR1 is SGDLS and CDR2 is YYNGEE. CDR3 length equals 15 residues. In DNA form, the CDR3 reads TGTGCCAGCAGCGTAGGGGGGGGGTCATACACTGAAGCTTTCTTT. Residues: CASSVGGGSYTEAFF.

V usage is TRBV27 and J usage is TRBJ1-1; 10 nucleotides align to TRBD1. Germline loops: CDR1 MNHEY, CDR2 SMNVEV (reference sequence). The CDR3 extends over 14 amino acids. V lost 5 bases and J lost 6; bases outside the gene matches: 6. CDR3 DNA: TGTGCCAGCAGTAGAGGGGACAGGGGACCTGAAGCTTTCTTT. This translates into CASSRGDRGPEAFF.

This clonotype was seen only once. The rearrangement uses TRBV12-3 or TRBV12-4 and TRBJ1-1; D remains ambiguous. The length of the CDR3 is 13 residues. Trimming took off 2 bases at V and 6 bases at J, with 10 bases between the two ends. In nucleotides, the CDR3 is TGTGCCAGCAGTTTATCCCCCGGGGCTGAAGCTTTCTTT. This translates into CASSLSPGAEAFF.

DNA of the CDR3: TGTGCCAGCAGCCAAGCCCCGGCAGGGGGCCACGAGCAGTACTTC. Translation: CASSQAPAGGHEQYF. V gene TRBV4-2 combines with J gene TRBJ2-7, with 8 bases lining up with TRBD1. The CDR3 extends over 15 amino acids. After removal of 1 base from V and 5 bases from J, the junction contained 7 bases not matched to a gene. Germline CDR1 is LGHNA and CDR2 is YNFKEQ.

The chain carries TRBV6-2 or TRBV6-3 and TRBJ1-1; TRBD1 might be the D (5 bases). CDR1 is MNHEY, CDR2 SVGEGT, per germline. CDR3 length equals 13 residues. V was cut by 5 bases and J by 11 bases, with 18 bases left in between. The CDR3 region has the DNA TGTGCCAGCAGTCTGGCCCGGGGAAGGGACGCTTTCTTT. Amino acid sequence: CASSLARGRDAFF.